This T cell receptor (beta chain) comes out of a study of response to subunit inactivated influenza vaccine. General study findings and limits: Authors suggested each seasonal flu vaccination may recruit only limited numbers of new T cells.

TCRdb processed the RT-PCR reads anew with MiXCR; each CDR3 protein has one entry. The sample has 530,000 or so distinct CDR3 sequences, approximately 14% seen once. This clonotype was detected ten times or more. Its cognate antigen is unknown. The trim removed 7 bases at V and 0 bases at J, leaving 4 bases unmatched. Per germline, CDR1 DFQATT and CDR2 SNEGSKA (reference sequence). This CDR3 has 13 amino acids. The chain carries TRBV20-1 and TRBJ2-7; 9 nucleotides line up with TRBD1. The sample consisted of PBMCs from blood, taken 11 to 12 days after vaccination. This sequence was found in a man in his fifties who received an inactivated influenza vaccine. Here the CDR3 DNA reads TGCAGTGTCTACAGGGGGCTCTCCTACGAGCAGTACTTC. It yields the protein CSVYRGLSYEQYF.